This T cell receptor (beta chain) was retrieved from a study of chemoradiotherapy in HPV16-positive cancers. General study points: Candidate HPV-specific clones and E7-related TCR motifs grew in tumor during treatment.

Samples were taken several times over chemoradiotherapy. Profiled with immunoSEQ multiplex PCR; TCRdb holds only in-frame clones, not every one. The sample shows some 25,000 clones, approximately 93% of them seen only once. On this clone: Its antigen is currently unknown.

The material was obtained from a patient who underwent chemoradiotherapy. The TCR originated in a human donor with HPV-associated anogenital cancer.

The CDR3 spells CASSYSDRDNEQFF. The DNA of the CDR3 is TGTGCCAGCAGCTATTCGGACAGGGACAATGAGCAGTTCTTC. The chain joins TRBV28 to TRBJ2-1; 8 bases are shared with TRBD1. Per the germline V gene, CDR1 is MDHEN and CDR2 is SYDVKM. The CDR3 contains 14 residues. J gave up 5 bases and V 6 bases, and 6 bases lay outside the gene matches.